This TCR beta chain was recovered during a study of Ad26.COV2.S vaccination and SARS-CoV-2 variants. Overall study context: Once, or twice with 56 days between doses, Ad26.COV2.S was given intramuscularly.

This clone showed up just once. Treatment reported: over 15 received Ad26.COV2.S at low or high dose, single or two shots; about 5 received placebo; per-sample allocation not given. Vaccine and placebo recipients were sampled on day 63 after the first injection. An adult aged 18-55 years in Boston served as the donor. Measured with immunoSEQ multiplex PCR; TCRdb has only the in-frame clones, and not every one. The profile covers 440,000 or so clones, with over 80% appearing a single time and roughly 1.7% taken by the ten largest. Source: peripheral blood, taken in a trial of Ad26.COV2.S vaccine versus placebo. The sequence was obtained from a person between 18 and 65 years old who received the Ad26.COV2.S COVID-19 vaccine or a placebo.

The CDR3 DNA sequence: TGTGCCAGCAGCTTAGAATCGGGGGTGGTCGATGAGCAGTTCTTC. Translating gives CASSLESGVVDEQFF. The rearrangement links TRBV7-6 to TRBJ2-1; tentatively, D is TRBD2 (6 bases). Deletions cut 1 base from V and 8 bases from J, with 15 bases between. The CDR3 totals 15 residues. Germline V gives CDR1 SGHVS, CDR2 FNYEAQ.